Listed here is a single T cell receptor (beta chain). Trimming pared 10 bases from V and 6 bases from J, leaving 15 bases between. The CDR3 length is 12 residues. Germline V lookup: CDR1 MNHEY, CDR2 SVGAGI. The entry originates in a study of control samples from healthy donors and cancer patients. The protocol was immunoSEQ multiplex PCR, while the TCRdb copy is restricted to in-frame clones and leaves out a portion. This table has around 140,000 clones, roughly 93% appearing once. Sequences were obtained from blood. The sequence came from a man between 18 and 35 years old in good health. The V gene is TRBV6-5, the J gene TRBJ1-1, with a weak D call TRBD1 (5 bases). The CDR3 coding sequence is TGTGCCACCAGCGGGGGGTGGTCTGAAGCTTTCTTT. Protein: CATSGGWSEAFF.